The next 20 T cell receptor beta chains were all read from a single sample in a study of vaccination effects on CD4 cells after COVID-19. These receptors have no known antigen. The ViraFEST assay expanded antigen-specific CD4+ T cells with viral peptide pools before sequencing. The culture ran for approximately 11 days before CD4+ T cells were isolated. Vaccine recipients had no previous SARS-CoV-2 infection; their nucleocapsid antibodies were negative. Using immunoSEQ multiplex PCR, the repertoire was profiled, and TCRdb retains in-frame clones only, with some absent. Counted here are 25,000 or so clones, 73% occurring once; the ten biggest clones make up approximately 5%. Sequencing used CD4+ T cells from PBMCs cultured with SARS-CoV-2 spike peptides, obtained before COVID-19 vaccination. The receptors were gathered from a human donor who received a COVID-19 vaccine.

CDR3 bases: TGTGCCAGCAGCCATTCCGGGACTAGCGGGAGCGGGGGCCCAGATACGCAGTATTTT. Translation gives CASSHSGTSGSGGPDTQYF. This chain links TRBV11-2 with TRBJ2-3; 14 nucleotides match TRBD2. V dropped 5 bases and J dropped 4; count of bases not matched to a gene: 14. This CDR3 comprises 19 residues. From germline, CDR1 is SGHAT and CDR2 FQNNGV. The variable domain in full, completed from reference TRBV11-2 and TRBJ2-3, reads EAGVAQSPRYKIIEKRQSVAFWCNPISGHATLYWYQQILGQGPKLLIQFQNNGVVDDSQLPKDRFSAERLKGVDSTLKIQPAKLEDSAVYLCASSHSGTSGSGGPDTQYFGPGTRLTVL.

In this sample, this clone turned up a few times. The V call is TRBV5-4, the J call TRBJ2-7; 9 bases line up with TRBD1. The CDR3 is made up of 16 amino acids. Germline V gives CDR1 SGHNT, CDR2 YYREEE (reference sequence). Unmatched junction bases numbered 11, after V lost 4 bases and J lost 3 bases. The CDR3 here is CASSPGGQGSIYEQYF. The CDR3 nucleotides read TGTGCCAGCAGCCCCGGAGGACAGGGGAGTATCTACGAGCAGTACTTC. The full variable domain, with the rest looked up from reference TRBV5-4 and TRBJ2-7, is ETGVTQSPTHLIKTRGQQVTLRCSSQSGHNTVSWYQQALGQGPQFIFQYYREEENGRGNFPPRFSGLQFPNYSSELNVNALELDDSALYLCASSPGGQGSIYEQYFGPGTRLTVT.

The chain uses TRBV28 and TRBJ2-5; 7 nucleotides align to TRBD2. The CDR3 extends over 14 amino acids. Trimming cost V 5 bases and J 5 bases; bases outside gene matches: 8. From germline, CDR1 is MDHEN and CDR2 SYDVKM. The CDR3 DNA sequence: TGTGCCAGCAGTACCCTGGGTAGCGGGGAGACCCAGTACTTC. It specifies CASSTLGSGETQYF.

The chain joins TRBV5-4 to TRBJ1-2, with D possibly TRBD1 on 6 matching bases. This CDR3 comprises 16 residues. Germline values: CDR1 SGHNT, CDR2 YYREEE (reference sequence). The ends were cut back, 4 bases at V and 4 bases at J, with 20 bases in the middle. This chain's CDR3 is CASSHPTGPGGYGYTF. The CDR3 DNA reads TGTGCCAGCAGCCACCCCACAGGGCCCGGGGGCTATGGCTACACCTTC.

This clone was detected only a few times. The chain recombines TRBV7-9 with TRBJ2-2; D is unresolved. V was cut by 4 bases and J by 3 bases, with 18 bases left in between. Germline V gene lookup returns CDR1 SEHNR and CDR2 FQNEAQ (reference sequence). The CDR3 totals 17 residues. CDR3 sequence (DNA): TGTGCCAGCAGCTCTATTATTCGTGCCGGCCACACCGGGGAGCTGTTTTTT. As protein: CASSSIIRAGHTGELFF.

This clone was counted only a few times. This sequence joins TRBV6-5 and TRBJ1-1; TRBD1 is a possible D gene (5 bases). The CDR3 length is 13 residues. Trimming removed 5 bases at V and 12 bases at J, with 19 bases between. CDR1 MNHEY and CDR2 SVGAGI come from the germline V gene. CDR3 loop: CASSPTELYRTFF. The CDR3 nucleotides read TGTGCCAGCAGTCCGACAGAGCTGTACCGAACTTTCTTT.

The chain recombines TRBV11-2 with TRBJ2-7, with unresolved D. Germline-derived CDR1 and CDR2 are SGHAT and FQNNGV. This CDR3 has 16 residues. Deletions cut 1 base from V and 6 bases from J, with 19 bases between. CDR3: CASSLAFSSLAVEQYF. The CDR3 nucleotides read TGTGCCAGCAGCTTAGCCTTCTCTTCTCTCGCGGTCGAGCAGTACTTC.

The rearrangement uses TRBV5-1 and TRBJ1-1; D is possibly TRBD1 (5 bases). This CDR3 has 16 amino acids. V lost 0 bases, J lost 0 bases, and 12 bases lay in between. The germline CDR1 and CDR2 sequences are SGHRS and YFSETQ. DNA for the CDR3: TGCGCCAGCAGCTTGGCAGGGAGTGGGATGAACACTGAAGCTTTCTTT. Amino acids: CASSLAGSGMNTEAFF.

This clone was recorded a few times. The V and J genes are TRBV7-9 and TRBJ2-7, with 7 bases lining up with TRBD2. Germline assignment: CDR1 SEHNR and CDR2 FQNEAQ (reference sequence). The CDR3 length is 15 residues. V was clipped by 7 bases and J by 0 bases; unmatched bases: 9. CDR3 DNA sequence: TGTGCCAGCACCATATGGGAGGGCCCCTCCTACGAGCAGTACTTC. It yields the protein CASTIWEGPSYEQYF.

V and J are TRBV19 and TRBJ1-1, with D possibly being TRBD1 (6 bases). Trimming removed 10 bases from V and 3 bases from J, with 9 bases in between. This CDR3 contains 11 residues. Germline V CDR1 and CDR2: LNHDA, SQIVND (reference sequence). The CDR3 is CATQGYTEAFF. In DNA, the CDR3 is TGTGCCACCCAGGGGTACACTGAAGCTTTCTTT.

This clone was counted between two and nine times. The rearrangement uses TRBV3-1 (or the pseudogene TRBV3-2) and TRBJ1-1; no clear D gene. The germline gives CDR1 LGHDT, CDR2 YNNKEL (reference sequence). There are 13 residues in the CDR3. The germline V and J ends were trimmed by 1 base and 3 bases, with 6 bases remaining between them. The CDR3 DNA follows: TGTGCCAGCAGCCAAGCGGGAGACACTGAAGCTTTCTTT. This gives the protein CASSQAGDTEAFF.

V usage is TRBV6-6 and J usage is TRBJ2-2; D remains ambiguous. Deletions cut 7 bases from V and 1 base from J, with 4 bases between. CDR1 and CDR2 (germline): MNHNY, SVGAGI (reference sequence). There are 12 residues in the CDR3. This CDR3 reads CASKKNTGELFF. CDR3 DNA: TGTGCCAGCAAGAAGAACACCGGGGAGCTGTTTTTT.

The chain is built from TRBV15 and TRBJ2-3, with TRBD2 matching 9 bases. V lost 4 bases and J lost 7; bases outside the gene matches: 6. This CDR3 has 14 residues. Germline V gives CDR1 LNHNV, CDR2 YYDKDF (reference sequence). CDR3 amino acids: CATSTLAGFHTQYF. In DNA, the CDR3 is TGTGCCACCAGCACGCTAGCGGGATTCCATACGCAGTATTTT.

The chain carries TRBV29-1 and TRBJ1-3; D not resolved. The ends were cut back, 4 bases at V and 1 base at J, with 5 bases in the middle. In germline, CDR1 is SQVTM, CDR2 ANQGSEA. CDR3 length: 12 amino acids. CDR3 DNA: TGCAGCGTTGGGGGATCTGGAAACACCATATATTTT. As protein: CSVGGSGNTIYF.

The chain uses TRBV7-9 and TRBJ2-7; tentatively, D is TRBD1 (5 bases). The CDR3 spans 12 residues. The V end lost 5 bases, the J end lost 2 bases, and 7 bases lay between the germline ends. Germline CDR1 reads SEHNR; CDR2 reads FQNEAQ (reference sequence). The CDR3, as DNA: TGTGCCAGCAGCCCGGACACCTACGAGCAGTACTTC. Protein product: CASSPDTYEQYF.

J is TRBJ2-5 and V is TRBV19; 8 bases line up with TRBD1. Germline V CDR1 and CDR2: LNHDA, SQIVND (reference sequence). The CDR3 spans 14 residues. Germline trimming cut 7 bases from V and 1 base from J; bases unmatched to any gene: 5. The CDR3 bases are TGTGCCAGTAACCACGGACAGGGCCAAGAGACCCAGTACTTC. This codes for CASNHGQGQETQYF.

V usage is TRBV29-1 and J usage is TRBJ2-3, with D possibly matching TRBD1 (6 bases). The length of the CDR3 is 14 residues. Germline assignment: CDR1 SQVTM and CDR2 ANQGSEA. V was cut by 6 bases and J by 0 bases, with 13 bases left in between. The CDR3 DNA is TGCAGCGTCGAAAGGGACACTAGCACAGATACGCAGTATTTT. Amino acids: CSVERDTSTDTQYF.

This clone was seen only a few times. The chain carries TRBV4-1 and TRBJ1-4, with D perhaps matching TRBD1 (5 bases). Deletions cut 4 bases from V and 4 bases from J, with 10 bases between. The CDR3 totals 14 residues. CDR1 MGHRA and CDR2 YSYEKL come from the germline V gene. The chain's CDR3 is CASSRDGLNEKLFF. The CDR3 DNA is TGCGCCAGCAGCCGGGACGGCCTTAATGAAAAACTGTTTTTT.

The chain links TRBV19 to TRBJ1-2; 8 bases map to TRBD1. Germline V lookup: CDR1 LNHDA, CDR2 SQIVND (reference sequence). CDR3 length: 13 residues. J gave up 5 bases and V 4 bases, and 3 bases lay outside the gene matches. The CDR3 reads CASSTGTGYGYTF. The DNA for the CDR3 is TGTGCCAGTAGTACCGGGACAGGATATGGCTACACCTTC.

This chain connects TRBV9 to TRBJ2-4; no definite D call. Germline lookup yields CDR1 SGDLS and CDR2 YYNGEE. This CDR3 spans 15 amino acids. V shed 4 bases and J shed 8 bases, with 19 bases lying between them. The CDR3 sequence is CASSPSISEADIQYF. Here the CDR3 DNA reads TGTGCCAGCAGCCCTTCAATATCCGAGGCGGACATTCAGTACTTC.